This TCR beta chain was recorded in a study of T-cell reconstitution after alpha-beta-depleted transplantation in children. Findings of the study overall: Newly produced T cells mostly accounted for T-cell counts and diversity one year post-transplant. Day-60 TCRbeta diversity that was high in some patients was derived from surviving recipient T cells and thymic progenitors. After transplant, at about two months, alpha-beta T cells were reportedly derived from several hundred expanded graft clones.

Germline V lookup: CDR1 ENHRY, CDR2 SYGVKD. Trimming removed 7 bases from V and 3 bases from J, with 19 bases in between. This CDR3 spans 15 amino acids. The TCRbeta library incorporated unique molecular identifiers. TCRdb processed the PCR reads anew with MiXCR; each CDR3 protein has one entry. The top ten clones hold 12% to 15% of a sample with fewer than 550,000 distinct CDR3 sequences, approximately 10% of them seen once. As for this clonotype: Its antigen is undetermined.

This TCR was sampled from a female patient aged 2-10 years who had a stem cell transplant for aplastic anemia, so the T cells may come from the graft donor. The chain recombines TRBV10-3 with TRBJ2-7; D may be TRBD1 (7 bases). The sample in question was PBMCs, mostly from graft donor cells, obtained 180 days after TCRalphabeta/CD19-depleted stem cell transplant. The chain's CDR3 is CAITGGDSLFYEQYF. The CDR3 DNA is TGTGCCATCACCGGCGGGGACAGCCTTTTCTACGAGCAGTACTTC.